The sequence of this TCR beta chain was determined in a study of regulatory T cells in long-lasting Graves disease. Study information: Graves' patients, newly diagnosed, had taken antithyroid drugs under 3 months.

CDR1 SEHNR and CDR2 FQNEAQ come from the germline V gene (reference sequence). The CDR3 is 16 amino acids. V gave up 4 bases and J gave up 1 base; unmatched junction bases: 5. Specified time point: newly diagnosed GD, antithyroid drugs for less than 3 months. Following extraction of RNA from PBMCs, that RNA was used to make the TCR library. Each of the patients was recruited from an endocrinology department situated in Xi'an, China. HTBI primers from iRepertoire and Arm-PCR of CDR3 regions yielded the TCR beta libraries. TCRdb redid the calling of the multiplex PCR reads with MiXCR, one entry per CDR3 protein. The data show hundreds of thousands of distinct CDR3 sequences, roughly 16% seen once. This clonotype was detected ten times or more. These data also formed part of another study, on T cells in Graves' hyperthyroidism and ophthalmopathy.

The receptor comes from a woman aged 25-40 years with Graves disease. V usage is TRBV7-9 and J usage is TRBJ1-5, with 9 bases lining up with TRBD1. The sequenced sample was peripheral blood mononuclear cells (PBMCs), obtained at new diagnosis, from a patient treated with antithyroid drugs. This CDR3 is CASSWGTGTSNQPQHF. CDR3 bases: TGTGCCAGCAGCTGGGGGACAGGGACAAGCAATCAGCCCCAGCATTTT. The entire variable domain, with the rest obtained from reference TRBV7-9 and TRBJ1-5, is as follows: DTGVSQNPRHKITKRGQNVTFRCDPISEHNRLYWYRQTLGQGPEFLTYFQNEAQLEKSRLLSDRFSAERPKGSFSTLEIQRTEQGDSAMYLCASSWGTGTSNQPQHFGDGTRLSIL.